This T cell receptor (beta chain) was identified in a study of T cells in Graves' hyperthyroidism and ophthalmopathy. Study background: Staff took peripheral blood when the initial diagnosis was made, before any treatment began.

Patients counted as stable if ophthalmopathy did not develop within 18 months. Clinical symptoms, serum thyroxine and TRAb, thyroid ultrasound and orbital computed tomography were used for the diagnoses. Using RNA transcripts as the source, TCR beta CDR3 regions were amplified. TCR CDR3 regions were first amplified by RT-PCR with HTBI primers. One entry per CDR3 protein results from TCRdb running MiXCR on the multiplex PCR reads. The sample holds more than 650,000 distinct CDR3 sequences, 14% seen once. In germline, CDR1 is DFQATT, CDR2 SNEGSKA (reference sequence). CDR3 length: 15 residues. Trimming left V 5 bases short and J 8 bases short, with 22 bases between. This clonotype has a handful of counts.

Material for sequencing was blood. This chain links TRBV20-1 with TRBJ2-1; perhaps TRBD2 as D (7 bases). This TCR came from a young woman with Graves' hyperthyroidism. The CDR3 nucleotides read TGCAGTGCTGCCCGGGGCTACAAAGGGGGGGATGAGCAGTTCTTC. Residues: CSAARGYKGGDEQFF.